The source of this T cell receptor (beta chain) is a study of blood T cell repertoires in COVID-19. Study context: Sites in the United States, Italy and Spain provided acute and convalescent COVID-19 samples. PBMCs, B-cell-depleted T cells, or T cells provided the cDNA or gDNA that made up the material.

This CDR3 region has 15 residues. V lost 1 base to trimming and J lost 4 bases, with 13 bases between them. Per germline, CDR1 MGHRA and CDR2 YSYEKL. In the original processing: Estimated nucleated cell counts came from reference gene primer amplification. Method: immunoSEQ multiplex PCR; TCRdb's copy keeps in-frame clones and lacks some. V and J calls and clone size are copied from that table; D and trimming were computed from the DNA. The repertoire consists of around 620,000 clones, with approximately 90% occurring once and the leading ten covering approximately 0.3%. This TCR came from a woman younger than 35 with acute or convalescent COVID-19. The chain uses TRBV4-1 and TRBJ1-1; maybe TRBD1 (5 bases). The sequenced sample was peripheral blood. The CDR3 sequence: CASSQVGQVFTEAFF. DNA of the CDR3: TGCGCCAGCAGCCAAGTGGGGCAAGTTTTCACTGAAGCTTTCTTT.